A selection of T cell receptor beta chains follows, all from one sample in a study of blood T cell repertoires in COVID-19. TCRdb's copy holds only in-frame clones and misses some; the assay was immunoSEQ multiplex PCR. This table holds 450,000 to 500,000 clones, 80% to 90% found once. Specimen: peripheral blood. All receptors come from a human donor in a cohort sampled during active COVID-19. Both conserved end residues are part of each CDR3. The D gene is left open where the match is weak. The size field is filled for only some rows; it gives once, few, many or a size class.

cdr3_nt: TGTGCCTGGAATTTCAGGGGCGGTGAAAAACTGTTTTTT
cdr3_aa: CAWNFRGGEKLFF
j_call: TRBJ1-4
d_call: -
clone_size: -
v_call: TRBV30

cdr3_nt: TGCGCCAGCAGCTTGGAAACAGGGCGCACAGATACGCAGTATTTT
cdr3_aa: CASSLETGRTDTQYF
j_call: TRBJ2-3
d_call: -
clone_size: once
v_call: TRBV5-1

cdr3_nt: TGTGCCAGCTCAGGCGGGGGGGGCTCAAGGGAAAAACTGTTTTTT
cdr3_aa: CASSGGGGSREKLFF
j_call: TRBJ1-4
d_call: -
clone_size: -
v_call: TRBV6-6

cdr3_nt: TGTGCCAGCAGTTTATCCGGACAGGGGATTGGACAGCCCCAGCATTTT
cdr3_aa: CASSLSGQGIGQPQHF
j_call: TRBJ1-5
d_call: TRBD1
clone_size: -
v_call: TRBV27

cdr3_nt: TGTGCCAGCAGCCTAGGACAGGGGGGCTCCTACGAGCAGTACTTC
cdr3_aa: CASSLGQGGSYEQYF
j_call: TRBJ2-7
d_call: TRBD1
clone_size: -
v_call: TRBV28

cdr3_nt: TGTGCCAGCAGCCCCGGACAGACTAGCGGGCAAGAGACCCAGTACTTC
cdr3_aa: CASSPGQTSGQETQYF
j_call: TRBJ2-5
d_call: TRBD2
clone_size: -
v_call: TRBV11-3

cdr3_nt: TGTGCCAGTAGTAGGGACAGGGGAGGCTATGGCTACACCTTC
cdr3_aa: CASSRDRGGYGYTF
j_call: TRBJ1-2
d_call: TRBD1
clone_size: -
v_call: TRBV19

cdr3_nt: TGCGCCAGCAGCTTGTCGGGACAGGGGATTAATTCACCCCTCCACTTT
cdr3_aa: CASSLSGQGINSPLHF
j_call: TRBJ1-6
d_call: TRBD1
clone_size: few
v_call: TRBV5-1

cdr3_nt: TGTGCCAGCAGCTTGCTAGCGGGAGTCAACAATGAGCAGTTCTTC
cdr3_aa: CASSLLAGVNNEQFF
j_call: TRBJ2-1
d_call: TRBD2
clone_size: -
v_call: TRBV7-2

cdr3_nt: TGTGCCAGCAGCTGGGGGACAGAGAACACTGAAGCTTTCTTT
cdr3_aa: CASSWGTENTEAFF
j_call: TRBJ1-1
d_call: TRBD1
clone_size: -
v_call: TRBV5-5

cdr3_nt: TGCGCCAGCAGTCAGGGGACTAATGAAAAACTGTTTTTT
cdr3_aa: CASSQGTNEKLFF
j_call: TRBJ1-4
d_call: -
clone_size: -
v_call: TRBV5-1

cdr3_nt: TGTGCCAGTAATCCAGGACAGGGCCGTTTGGGAGGCTACACCTTC
cdr3_aa: CASNPGQGRLGGYTF
j_call: TRBJ1-2
d_call: TRBD1
clone_size: -
v_call: TRBV19

cdr3_nt: TGTGCCAGCAGCTTGGGGGTTAGCTTCACCGGGGAGCTGTTTTTT
cdr3_aa: CASSLGVSFTGELFF
j_call: TRBJ2-2
d_call: -
clone_size: -
v_call: TRBV5-4

cdr3_nt: TGCGCCAGCAGCCTAATCCCGGGACAGACCAATCAGCCCCAGCATTTT
cdr3_aa: CASSLIPGQTNQPQHF
j_call: TRBJ1-5
d_call: TRBD1
clone_size: -
v_call: TRBV5-1

cdr3_nt: TGTGCCAGCAGCCAAAGACTAGCGGGAGTAGGGACAGATACGCAGTATTTT
cdr3_aa: CASSQRLAGVGTDTQYF
j_call: TRBJ2-3
d_call: TRBD2
clone_size: -
v_call: TRBV3-1/TRBV3-2

cdr3_nt: TGTGCCAGCAGCCGGGCCGGGGGTTACACAGATACGCAGTATTTT
cdr3_aa: CASSRAGGYTDTQYF
j_call: TRBJ2-3
d_call: -
clone_size: -
v_call: TRBV6-5

cdr3_nt: TGTGCCAGCAGTTCGATCCGGGACCAGGGGCTTTTGAGGGGCTACACCTTC
cdr3_aa: CASSSIRDQGLLRGYTF
j_call: TRBJ1-2
d_call: -
clone_size: -
v_call: TRBV4-2

cdr3_nt: TGTGCCAGCAGTTACGGACTGGGAACAGGGGGACGGGGGCAGTACTTC
cdr3_aa: CASSYGLGTGGRGQYF
j_call: TRBJ2-7
d_call: TRBD1
clone_size: -
v_call: TRBV6-5

cdr3_nt: TGTGCCAGTAGTATCCTCAGGGGGTCAGCAGATACGCAGTATTTT
cdr3_aa: CASSILRGSADTQYF
j_call: TRBJ2-3
d_call: TRBD1
clone_size: -
v_call: TRBV19

cdr3_nt: TGTGCCATCAGACAGGGAGGGGAAGAGACCCAGTACTTC
cdr3_aa: CAIRQGGEETQYF
j_call: TRBJ2-5
d_call: -
clone_size: -
v_call: TRBV10-3

cdr3_nt: TGTGCCAGCAGCTTTGGGGGAGGGCCCTACGAGCAGTACTTC
cdr3_aa: CASSFGGGPYEQYF
j_call: TRBJ2-7
d_call: TRBD2
clone_size: -
v_call: TRBV5-5

cdr3_nt: TGTGCCTGGAGTGCTACGACAGATACGCAGTATTTT
cdr3_aa: CAWSATTDTQYF
j_call: TRBJ2-3
d_call: -
clone_size: -
v_call: TRBV30

cdr3_nt: TGTGCCAGCAGTACTCGGACAGGGATTTCCTACGAGCAGTACTTC
cdr3_aa: CASSTRTGISYEQYF
j_call: TRBJ2-7
d_call: TRBD1
clone_size: -
v_call: TRBV27

cdr3_nt: TGTGCCAGCAGCTCGGGGACTAGCGGGAGGGCCACAGATACGCAGTATTTT
cdr3_aa: CASSSGTSGRATDTQYF
j_call: TRBJ2-3
d_call: TRBD2
clone_size: -
v_call: TRBV7-3

cdr3_nt: TGTGCCAGCAGCCCCAGGGGCGGAAGGACCTATAATTCACCCCTCCACTTT
cdr3_aa: CASSPRGGRTYNSPLHF
j_call: TRBJ1-6
d_call: -
clone_size: -
v_call: TRBV7-9

cdr3_nt: TGTGCCAGCAGCCGCGACAGGAGTTATAACTATGGCTACACCTTC
cdr3_aa: CASSRDRSYNYGYTF
j_call: TRBJ1-2
d_call: -
clone_size: once
v_call: TRBV6-5

cdr3_nt: TGTGCCAGCAGCAAGGGACTAGCGGACACAGGCGAGCAGTACTTC
cdr3_aa: CASSKGLADTGEQYF
j_call: TRBJ2-7
d_call: TRBD2
clone_size: once
v_call: TRBV7-3

cdr3_nt: TGTGCCAGCGGGCGGGAGGGGGCCAACAATGAGCAGTTCTTC
cdr3_aa: CASGREGANNEQFF
j_call: TRBJ2-1
d_call: TRBD2
clone_size: -
v_call: TRBV10-3

cdr3_nt: TGTGCCAGCAGCGTATCAGGGGGCTACGAGCAGTACTTC
cdr3_aa: CASSVSGGYEQYF
j_call: TRBJ2-7
d_call: TRBD1
clone_size: -
v_call: TRBV9

cdr3_nt: TGCGCCAGCAGCTTGGTTCTGGGGACTGCCGGGGAGACCCAGTACTTC
cdr3_aa: CASSLVLGTAGETQYF
j_call: TRBJ2-5
d_call: -
clone_size: -
v_call: TRBV5-1

cdr3_nt: TGCGCCAGCAGCACCTCCGGGACAGGGAATCCCTCACTGTACTTC
cdr3_aa: CASSTSGTGNPSLYF
j_call: TRBJ2-7
d_call: TRBD1
clone_size: -
v_call: TRBV5-1